These 4 T cell receptor beta chains share one sample of origin, sequenced in a study of beta chain features in type 1 diabetes. Investigators reverse transcribed all isolated RNA, so they sequenced expressed TCRB transcripts. TCRdb's copy holds only in-frame clones and misses some; the assay was immunoSEQ multiplex PCR. The table lists hundreds of thousands of clones, roughly a sixth of them singletons. The sample taken for sequencing was naive CD4+ T cells from blood. The source is a woman aged 18-30 years in good health.

This chain uses TRBV23-1 with TRBJ1-5; D call uncertain. TRBV23-1 is an ORF; its function is uncertain. Trimming cost V 4 bases and J 0 bases, with 10 bases left between them. This CDR3 region has 15 residues. DNA for the CDR3: TGCGCCAGCAGTCTGACTCATACTAGCAATCAGCCCCAGCATTTT. Protein: CASSLTHTSNQPQHF.

The gene calls are TRBV25-1 and TRBJ2-2, with 8 bases aligning to TRBD2. This CDR3 is built from 16 residues. Germline V CDR1 and CDR2: MGHDK, SYGVNS. Trimming removed 3 bases from V and 4 bases from J; junction bases left unmatched: 7. CDR3 loop: CASSEGSGRVTGELFF. DNA of the CDR3: TGTGCCAGCAGTGAGGGGAGCGGGAGAGTCACCGGGGAGCTGTTTTTT.

CDR3 protein: CASKPGQGDYGYTF. The CDR3 region has the DNA TGTGCCAGCAAGCCGGGACAGGGGGACTATGGCTACACCTTC. V is TRBV2 and J is TRBJ1-2, with 11 bases that match TRBD1. V dropped 7 bases and J dropped 3; count of bases not matched to a gene: 4. This CDR3 region has 14 residues. Germline CDR1 and CDR2: SNHLY and FYNNEI.

On this clone: At the DNA level, this CDR3 is encoded by other sequences in the same sample as well. The chain recombines TRBV7-3 with TRBJ2-5; D possibly corresponds to TRBD1 (5 bases). The germline V gene has CDR1 SGHTA and CDR2 FQGTGA. V was pared by 3 bases and J by 1 base, with 6 bases between. The CDR3 extends over 13 amino acids. The CDR3: CASSFTGQETQYF. CDR3 sequence (DNA): TGTGCCAGCAGCTTTACAGGCCAAGAGACCCAGTACTTC. Together with reference TRBV7-3 and TRBJ2-5, the CDR3 gives the full variable domain: GAGVSQTPSNKVTEKGKYVELRCDPISGHTALYWYRQSLGQGPEFLIYFQGTGAADDSGLPNDRFFAVRPEGSVSTLKIQRTERGDSAVYLCASSFTGQETQYFGPGTRLLVL.